This TCR beta chain was identified during a study of OX40 agonist ivuxolimab in advanced cancers. About the research overall: Partial responses were seen in three patients, one with hepatocellular carcinoma and two with cutaneous melanoma. Study-wide findings and caveats: At 0.1 to 3.0 mg/kg and by week 6, clonal expansion occurred in CD4+ and CD8+ blood T cells.

Some clones are missing from TCRdb's copy, which holds only in-frame ones; the method was immunoSEQ multiplex PCR. The table includes approximately 22,000 clones, 80% to 90% detected once. Cycle 7 day 1, cycle 4 day 1, and baseline were the timepoints at which blood was sampled. Germline V gives CDR1 MNHNY, CDR2 SVGAGI (reference sequence). The CDR3 totals 13 residues. The germline V and J ends were trimmed by 8 bases and 3 bases, with 13 bases remaining between them. As for this clone: The antigen is unknown.

V and J are TRBV6-6 and TRBJ1-1; TRBD1 is a possible D gene (5 bases). The sample was CD4+ or CD8+ T cells sorted from blood, taken in a trial of the OX40 agonist ivuxolimab. The origin of this receptor is an adult with an advanced solid tumor such as melanoma, head and neck, liver or kidney cancer. Here the CDR3 reads CASRTPGDTEAFF. The CDR3, as DNA: TGTGCCAGCCGGACGCCGGGGGACACTGAAGCTTTCTTT.